These 32 T cell receptor beta chains were sequenced from one sample in a study of monozygotic twins with inflammatory bowel disease. TCRdb reprocessed the 5' RACE reads, keeping one entry per CDR3 protein, no DNA. This table lists a few hundred thousand distinct CDR3 sequences. The sample taken for sequencing was blood. All receptors derive from a human donor with ulcerative colitis or Crohn's disease, or a healthy co-twin of an affected twin (not recorded which).

The chain has TRBV19 and TRBJ2-1; TCRdb picks TRBD2, but there is no DNA to check that call. CDR3 size: 16 residues. Germline assignment: CDR1 LNHDA and CDR2 SQIVND (reference sequence). The CDR3 loop is CASSIWAGGPFDEQFF.

The gene calls are TRBV5-6 and TRBJ2-4; TCRdb names TRBD1, which stays unverified in the absence of DNA. CDR1 and CDR2 (germline): SGHDT, YYEEEE. The CDR3 has 14 residues. The CDR3 is CASSSTGGENIQYF.

The chain joins TRBV18 to TRBJ1-1; the TCRdb call, TRBD1, lacks DNA for checking. The V gene's germline CDR1 is KGHSH and CDR2 LQKENI. There are 12 residues in the CDR3. CDR3 sequence: CASSPTAGEAFF. The complete variable domain, with remaining parts taken from reference TRBV18 and TRBJ1-1, reads NAGVMQNPRHLVRRRGQEARLRCSPMKGHSHVYWYRQLPEEGLKFMVYLQKENIIDESGMPKERFSAEFPKEGPSILRIQQVVRGDSAAYFCASSPTAGEAFFGQGTRLTVV.

The CDR3 loop reads CATTRRETQYF. V is TRBV27 and J is TRBJ2-5. The V gene's germline CDR1 is MNHEY and CDR2 SMNVEV (reference sequence). The CDR3 is 11 amino acids.

The CDR3 sequence is CATSREAGHRNYGYTF. The chain has TRBV15 and TRBJ1-2; the D call from TCRdb, TRBD1, cannot be confirmed without DNA. This CDR3 region has 16 residues. The germline gives CDR1 LNHNV, CDR2 YYDKDF (reference sequence).

The chain carries TRBV5-1 and TRBJ2-1. CDR1 and CDR2 from the germline V gene are SGHRS and YFSETQ. The CDR3 is 15 amino acids. The CDR3 is CASSTDGTLGNEQFF.

This chain uses TRBV12-3 or TRBV12-4 with TRBJ1-1. The CDR3 extends over 15 amino acids. The CDR3 is CASSFGGTFNTEAFF.

The gene calls are TRBV29-1 and TRBJ2-3; checking the TCRdb D call of TRBD2 is not possible without DNA. The CDR3 is 14 amino acids. Per germline, CDR1 SQVTM and CDR2 ANQGSEA. The CDR3 sequence is CSVTSGGPTDTQYF.

The chain joins TRBV12-3 or TRBV12-4 to TRBJ2-2; the TCRdb call, TRBD1, lacks DNA for checking. CDR3 length: 15 amino acids. CDR3 residues: CASSSRQGYAGELFF.

V usage is TRBV9 and J usage is TRBJ2-4; TCRdb's D gene call, TRBD1, goes unchecked for lack of DNA. CDR3 length: 15 amino acids. The germline CDR1 and CDR2 sequences are SGDLS and YYNGEE. CDR3 sequence: CASSAGEGALDMQYF. Variable domain in full (rest from reference TRBV9 and TRBJ2-4): DSGVTQTPKHLITATGQRVTLRCSPRSGDLSVYWYQQSLDQGLQFLIQYYNGEERAKGNILERFSAQQFPDLHSELNLSSLELGDSALYFCASSAGEGALDMQYFGAGTRLSVL.

The V call is TRBV5-1, the J call TRBJ1-2; TCRdb indicates TRBD1, and absent DNA this call remains unverified. CDR1 SGHRS and CDR2 YFSETQ come from the germline V gene. The CDR3 sequence is 13 residues long. This CDR3 reads CASSARDPYGYTF. The complete variable domain, with remaining parts taken from reference TRBV5-1 and TRBJ1-2, reads KAGVTQTPRYLIKTRGQQVTLSCSPISGHRSVSWYQQTPGQGLQFLFEYFSETQRNKGNFPGRFSGRQFSNSRSEMNVSTLELGDSALYLCASSARDPYGYTFGSGTRLTVV.

The chain is built from TRBV5-4 and TRBJ2-3; the TRBD2 assignment by TCRdb is unverifiable without DNA. Germline values: CDR1 SGHNT, CDR2 YYREEE (reference sequence). The CDR3 covers 21 residues. The CDR3: CASSLVRRTSGRLLTTDTQYF. The complete variable domain, with remaining parts taken from reference TRBV5-4 and TRBJ2-3, reads ETGVTQSPTHLIKTRGQQVTLRCSSQSGHNTVSWYQQALGQGPQFIFQYYREEENGRGNFPPRFSGLQFPNYSSELNVNALELDDSALYLCASSLVRRTSGRLLTTDTQYFGPGTRLTVL.

V usage is TRBV7-2 and J usage is TRBJ1-2. Germline V lookup: CDR1 SGHTA, CDR2 FQGNSA. CDR3 size: 12 residues. The CDR3 loop reads CASRVNNYGYTF. The complete variable domain, with remaining parts taken from reference TRBV7-2 and TRBJ1-2, reads GAGVSQSPSNKVTEKGKDVELRCDPISGHTALYWYRQSLGQGLEFLIYFQGNSAPDKSGLPSDRFSAERTGGSVSTLTIQRTQQEDSAVYLCASRVNNYGYTFGSGTRLTVV.

This chain joins TRBV27 and TRBJ2-1; there is no DNA to check the TCRdb D call of TRBD2. Looked up from germline, CDR1 is MNHEY and CDR2 is SMNVEV (reference sequence). The CDR3 loop spans 15 amino acids. This CDR3 reads CASSLRLAGYNEQFF.

The rearrangement joins TRBV20-1 to TRBJ2-7; TCRdb gives TRBD1 as the D gene, but with no DNA this cannot be confirmed. Germline CDR1 reads DFQATT; CDR2 reads SNEGSKA (reference sequence). The CDR3 consists of 13 residues. The CDR3 protein is CSARGHRVHEQYF.

V is TRBV9 and J is TRBJ2-3. Looked up from germline, CDR1 is SGDLS and CDR2 is YYNGEE. The CDR3 extends over 11 amino acids. CDR3 protein: CASKSTDTQYF.

J is TRBJ1-6 and V is TRBV12-3 or TRBV12-4; the TRBD1 assignment by TCRdb is unverifiable without DNA. The CDR3 length is 16 residues. CDR3 residues: CASSFPRNRGNSPLHF.

The chain joins TRBV7-6 to TRBJ2-2; TCRdb's D call of TRBD2 is untestable without DNA. CDR3 size: 20 residues. Looked up from germline, CDR1 is SGHVS and CDR2 is FNYEAQ. This CDR3 reads CASSLPQGGLAGVITGELFF.

The rearrangement links TRBV7-2 to TRBJ1-1; TCRdb outputs TRBD1, but without DNA this stays unchecked. This CDR3 region has 11 residues. CDR1 and CDR2 from the germline V gene are SGHTA and FQGNSA. The CDR3 reads CASSLDRDGFF.

The V call is TRBV5-3, the J call TRBJ1-4. TRBV5-3 is identified as an open reading frame with a role that is uncertain. The CDR3 consists of 16 residues. The chain's CDR3 is CARSLVSGATNEKLFF.

The chain combines TRBV12-3 or TRBV12-4 with TRBJ2-7. This CDR3 contains 13 residues. The CDR3: CASSLDLDYEQYF.

CDR3 residues: CAISEGQLTYNEQFF. This chain connects TRBV10-3 to TRBJ2-1. Germline V CDR1 and CDR2: ENHRY, SYGVKD. The CDR3 is 15 residues long.

The CDR3 here is CASSSTAGTADTYEQYF. The chain combines TRBV12-3 or TRBV12-4 with TRBJ2-7; checking the TCRdb D call of TRBD2 is not possible without DNA. This CDR3 spans 17 amino acids.

CDR3 sequence: CASSLELGGRGVYGYTF. The genes are TRBV5-1 and TRBJ1-2; with no DNA, the TCRdb D assignment of TRBD1 cannot be verified. Germline CDR1 is SGHRS and CDR2 is YFSETQ. This CDR3 region has 17 residues.

The rearrangement links TRBV6-6 to TRBJ2-2. The germline V gene encodes CDR1 MNHNY and CDR2 SVGAGI (reference sequence). This CDR3 spans 11 amino acids. CDR3 sequence: CASTGATELFF.

This chain links TRBV6-5 with TRBJ1-2; absent DNA, TCRdb's TRBD1 call cannot be checked. Germline-derived CDR1 and CDR2 are MNHEY and SVGAGI. The CDR3 contains 15 residues. CDR3 loop: CASSNPGTGLYGYTF.

The chain combines TRBV4-3 with TRBJ2-1; checking the TCRdb D call of TRBD2 is not possible without DNA. The CDR3 has 17 amino acids. CDR1 is LGHNA, CDR2 YSLEER, per germline. The CDR3 loop is CASSQDPLAGGPSAQFF.

V is TRBV6-1 and J is TRBJ1-2. The CDR3 runs 14 residues. CDR1 is MNHNS and CDR2 is SASEGT in the germline V gene. The chain's CDR3 is CASSEGGENYGYTF.

The chain uses TRBV25-1 and TRBJ2-7; the D call from TCRdb, TRBD1, cannot be confirmed without DNA. Germline V gene lookup returns CDR1 MGHDK and CDR2 SYGVNS. This CDR3 contains 14 residues. CDR3 in amino acids: CASSGGSARDEQYF.

The chain is built from TRBV6-1 and TRBJ2-5; the D call from TCRdb, TRBD1, cannot be confirmed without DNA. CDR1 is MNHNS, CDR2 SASEGT, per germline. This CDR3 spans 15 amino acids. CDR3 region: CASSTIQGSVETQYF.

The chain carries TRBV3-1 and TRBJ2-2; TCRdb returns TRBD1, unconfirmable since there is no DNA. Looked up from germline, CDR1 is LGHDT and CDR2 is YNNKEL (reference sequence). There are 14 residues in the CDR3. The CDR3 is CASSRDREAGELFF. Complete variable domain (other parts from reference TRBV3-1 and TRBJ2-2): DTAVSQTPKYLVTQMGNDKSIKCEQNLGHDTMYWYKQDSKKFLKIMFSYNNKELIINETVPNRFSPKSPDKAHLNLHINSLELGDSAVYFCASSRDREAGELFFGEGSRLTVL.

This chain links TRBV7-2 with TRBJ1-1; the TCRdb call, TRBD1, lacks DNA for checking. The CDR3 loop spans 14 amino acids. Germline V CDR1 and CDR2: SGHTA, FQGNSA. CDR3 sequence: CASSPDRWNTEAFF. Combining the CDR3 with reference TRBV7-2 and TRBJ1-1 gives the whole variable domain GAGVSQSPSNKVTEKGKDVELRCDPISGHTALYWYRQSLGQGLEFLIYFQGNSAPDKSGLPSDRFSAERTGGSVSTLTIQRTQQEDSAVYLCASSPDRWNTEAFFGQGTRLTVV.